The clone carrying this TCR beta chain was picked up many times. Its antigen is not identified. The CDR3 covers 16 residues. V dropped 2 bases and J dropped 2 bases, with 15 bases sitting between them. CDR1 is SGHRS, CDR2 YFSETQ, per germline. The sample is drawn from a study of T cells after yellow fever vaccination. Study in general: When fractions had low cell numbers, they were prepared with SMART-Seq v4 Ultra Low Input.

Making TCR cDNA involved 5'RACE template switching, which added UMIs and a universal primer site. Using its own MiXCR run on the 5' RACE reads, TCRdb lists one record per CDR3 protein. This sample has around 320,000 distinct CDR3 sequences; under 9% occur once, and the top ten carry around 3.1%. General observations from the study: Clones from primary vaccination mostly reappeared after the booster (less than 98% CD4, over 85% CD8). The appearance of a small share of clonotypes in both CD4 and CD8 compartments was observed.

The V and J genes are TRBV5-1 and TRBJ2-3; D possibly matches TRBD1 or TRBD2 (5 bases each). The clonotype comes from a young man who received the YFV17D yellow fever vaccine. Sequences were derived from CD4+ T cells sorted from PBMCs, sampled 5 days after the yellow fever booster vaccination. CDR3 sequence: CASSLSAGTYTDTQYF. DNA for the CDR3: TGCGCCAGCAGCTTAAGTGCCGGGACCTACACAGATACGCAGTATTTT.